This T cell receptor (beta chain) was profiled in a study of graft-versus-host responses after intestinal transplantation. Study details: Induction with anti-thymocyte globulin, then tacrolimus and steroids for around three years, was given to all recipients. The study's findings and limits: Declines in HvG clones occurring early post-transplant were associated with peak circulating GvH clone levels. Allograft graft-versus-host to host-versus-graft clonal ratios ran high in patients with graft-donor T cell macrochimerism. Detection of GvH clones occurred in recipient marrow, and some had their first appearance in ileum or blood.

Of note for this clone: Its antigen is still unknown.

The germline gives CDR1 MGHRA, CDR2 YSYEKL. V lost 1 base, J lost 5 bases, and 20 bases lay in between. The CDR3 is 17 residues long. Only in-frame clones appear in the TCRdb table, and some are missing; sequencing was by immunoSEQ multiplex PCR. This table has some 110,000 clones, approximately 93% appearing once. This clonotype was obtained from a human donor who was the organ donor for an intestinal transplant. The source was unstimulated CD8+ T cells sorted from spleen or lymph node cells, collected before transplant. This rearrangement joins TRBV4-1 to TRBJ2-5; a weak D match, TRBD1 (5 bases). CDR3 sequence: CASSQAPTTEIGETQYF. The CDR3 DNA sequence: TGCGCCAGCAGCCAAGCCCCCACGACAGAGATAGGGGAGACCCAGTACTTC.